The next 32 T cell receptor beta chains were all read from a single sample in a study of OX40 agonist ivuxolimab in advanced cancers. Only in-frame clones appear in the TCRdb table, and some are missing; sequencing was by immunoSEQ multiplex PCR. This sample has tens of thousands of clones; about 88% occur once, and the top ten carry roughly 13%. The sample consisted of CD4+ or CD8+ T cells sorted from blood, taken in a trial of the OX40 agonist ivuxolimab. The receptor set was obtained from an adult with an advanced solid tumor such as melanoma, head and neck, liver or kidney cancer.

The chain combines TRBV4-1 with TRBJ1-5; D is unclear. The CDR3 loop spans 12 amino acids. V was shortened by 0 bases and J by 9 bases, with 6 bases between the two germline ends. Germline V lookup: CDR1 MGHRA, CDR2 YSYEKL. CDR3 region: CASSQETGPQHF. CDR3 coding DNA: TGCGCCAGCAGCCAAGAGACGGGGCCCCAGCATTTT.

The chain employs TRBV11-2 and TRBJ2-7; D remains ambiguous. Trimming took 7 bases from V and 2 from J, leaving 12 bases between them. The CDR3 is 13 residues long. Germline CDR1 reads SGHAT; CDR2 reads FQNNGV. For the CDR3, the DNA is TGTGCCAGCACCTCCCTAAGGACCTACGAGCAGTACTTC. It specifies CASTSLRTYEQYF.

The chain employs TRBV7-8 and TRBJ2-7; 7 bases are a match to TRBD1. CDR1 is SGHVS, CDR2 FQNEAQ, per germline. The length of the CDR3 is 13 residues. The V and J ends lost 4 bases and 3 bases, in that order; junction bases with no gene match: 3. The DNA for the CDR3 is TGTGCCAGCAGCTCGGGACAGAACTACGAGCAGTACTTC. Translated, it gives CASSSGQNYEQYF.

The chain carries TRBV25-1 and TRBJ2-2; D uncertain. V dropped 4 bases and J dropped 0 bases, with 3 bases sitting between them. Germline CDR1 and CDR2: MGHDK and SYGVNS. CDR3 length: 13 amino acids. The CDR3 reads CASSGPNTGELFF. CDR3 DNA: TGTGCCAGCAGTGGACCGAACACCGGGGAGCTGTTTTTT.

The chain combines TRBV14 with TRBJ2-7; weak D call: TRBD1 (5 bases). Germline-derived CDR1 and CDR2 are SGHDN and FVKESK. This CDR3 is 16 amino acids long. The germline V and J ends were trimmed by 0 bases and 2 bases, with 14 bases remaining between them. CDR3 coding DNA: TGTGCCAGCAGCCAAGATTTACCAGGGCGAGCCTACGAGCAGTACTTC. Its translation is CASSQDLPGRAYEQYF.

The chain employs TRBV2 and TRBJ2-7, with a tentative D call TRBD1 (5 bases). Germline CDR1 is SNHLY and CDR2 is FYNNEI. The CDR3 has 13 amino acids. V was shortened by 6 bases and J by 1 base, with 10 bases between the two germline ends. CDR3 nucleotides: TGTGCCAGCAGGGCAACAGGATCCTACGAGCAGTACTTC. This translates into CASRATGSYEQYF.

V and J are TRBV6-6 and TRBJ2-7; TRBD1 matches 9 bases. The V segment lost 5 bases and the J segment 3 bases; nucleotides outside the gene matches: 8. The V gene's germline CDR1 is MNHNY and CDR2 SVGAGI (reference sequence). CDR3 length equals 15 residues. CDR3 region: CASSKNRGLVYEQYF. In DNA, the CDR3 is TGTGCCAGCAGTAAAAACAGGGGGCTCGTCTACGAGCAGTACTTC.

The rearrangement links TRBV19 to TRBJ1-4, with 8 bases fitting TRBD1. V was clipped by 7 bases and J by 0 bases; unmatched bases: 10. CDR3 length: 17 residues. The germline gives CDR1 LNHDA, CDR2 SQIVND (reference sequence). CDR3 in amino acids: CASTSGTGRTTNEKLFF. Here the CDR3 DNA reads TGTGCCAGTACCTCCGGGACAGGCCGTACAACTAATGAAAAACTGTTTTTT. Full variable domain (outside the CDR3, taken from reference TRBV19 and TRBJ1-4): DGGITQSPKYLFRKEGQNVTLSCEQNLNHDAMYWYRQDPGQGLRLIYYSQIVNDFQKGDIAEGYSVSREKKESFPLTVTSAQKNPTAFYLCASTSGTGRTTNEKLFFGSGTQLSVL.

The chain combines TRBV2 with TRBJ2-7; unclear D gene. The V end was cut by 6 bases, the J end by 3 bases, with 18 bases between. Germline V gene lookup returns CDR1 SNHLY and CDR2 FYNNEI. The CDR3 spans 15 residues. CDR3 nucleotides: TGTGCCAGCAGCCCTTCCTACTTGACCAGCTACGAGCAGTACTTC. It codes for CASSPSYLTSYEQYF.

The chain's CDR3 is CASRSPGELFF. As DNA, the CDR3 is TGTGCCAGCAGGTCTCCCGGGGAGCTGTTTTTT. The genes are TRBV6-1 and TRBJ2-2; D uncertain. Germline V gene data show CDR1 as MNHNS and CDR2 as SASEGT. This CDR3 region has 11 residues. Trimming removed 6 bases from V and 6 bases from J, with 5 bases in between.

The rearrangement uses TRBV7-2 and TRBJ2-1, with TRBD2 as a possible D gene (5 bases). The V end was cut by 7 bases, the J end by 2 bases, with 9 bases between. Germline V gene data show CDR1 as SGHTA and CDR2 as FQGNSA. The CDR3 length is 13 residues. The DNA for the CDR3 is TGTGCCAGCAAAGCGGCCCCCTACAATGAGCAGTTCTTC. This encodes CASKAAPYNEQFF.

As regards this clone: One junction end disagrees with the germline gene, perhaps due to a read error. This sequence joins TRBV6-1 and TRBJ2-1, with D hard to call. The CDR3 runs to 11 residues. CDR1 and CDR2 from the germline V gene are MNHNS and SASEGT. This CDR3 is CASREGSLGFF. DNA for the CDR3: TGTGCCAGCAGAGAAGGGTCCTTGGGGTTCTTC.

The chain joins TRBV7-6 to TRBJ1-2; D call uncertain. Trimming took 3 bases from V and 5 from J, leaving 7 bases between them. Germline CDR1 SGHVS, CDR2 FNYEAQ. This CDR3 spans 12 amino acids. The CDR3 region is CASSFLGYGYTF. The DNA of the CDR3 is TGTGCCAGCAGCTTTCTTGGGTATGGCTACACCTTC.

The V gene is TRBV28, the J gene TRBJ1-2, with D possibly matching TRBD1 (5 bases). This CDR3 spans 14 amino acids. CDR1 is MDHEN, CDR2 SYDVKM, per germline. The germline V and J ends were trimmed by 4 bases and 2 bases, with 11 bases remaining between them. The CDR3 reads CASSYGTVNYGYTF. CDR3 nucleotide sequence: TGTGCCAGCAGTTACGGGACGGTGAACTATGGCTACACCTTC.

V and J are TRBV14 and TRBJ1-1; a possible D gene is TRBD1 (5 bases). Trimming removed 2 bases from V and 1 base from J, with 11 bases in between. The CDR3 loop spans 15 amino acids. Germline lookup yields CDR1 SGHDN and CDR2 FVKESK. CDR3 sequence: CASSQLTGQNTEAFF. CDR3 DNA sequence: TGTGCCAGCAGCCAACTTACAGGTCAGAACACTGAAGCTTTCTTT. Full variable domain (outside the CDR3, taken from reference TRBV14 and TRBJ1-1): EAGVTQFPSHSVIEKGQTVTLRCDPISGHDNLYWYRRVMGKEIKFLLHFVKESKQDESGMPNNRFLAERTGGTYSTLKVQPAELEDSGVYFCASSQLTGQNTEAFFGQGTRLTVV.

This clone has a handful of counts. CDR3 protein: CASSLGPADYGYTF. For the CDR3, the DNA is TGTGCCAGCAGCTTAGGCCCTGCCGACTATGGCTACACCTTC. This chain connects TRBV7-8 to TRBJ1-2; D unresolved. The CDR3 has 14 amino acids. The V and J ends lost 1 base and 3 bases respectively, with 9 bases between them. In germline, CDR1 is SGHVS, CDR2 FQNEAQ.

The chain employs TRBV9 and TRBJ2-7, with TRBD1 matching 8 bases. Trimming at V came to 0 bases and at J to 0 bases, leaving 11 bases not matched to a gene. The CDR3 covers 18 residues. Germline assignment: CDR1 SGDLS and CDR2 YYNGEE. The CDR3 DNA reads TGTGCCAGCAGCGTAGGCTCTTCACAGGGGGACCACTCCTACGAGCAGTACTTC. Its translation: CASSVGSSQGDHSYEQYF.

The V and J genes are TRBV5-6 and TRBJ1-2; maybe TRBD1 (5 bases). CDR1 SGHDT and CDR2 YYEEEE come from the germline V gene. V lost 2 bases and J lost 4, with 9 bases in between. The CDR3 consists of 13 residues. CDR3 nucleotide sequence: TGTGCCAGCAGCTTCGGGGGTTTCTATGGCTACACCTTC. It is translated as CASSFGGFYGYTF.

V and J are TRBV29-1 and TRBJ2-7; D is possibly TRBD2 (7 bases). The CDR3 runs to 14 residues. Germline V gene sequence: CDR1 SQVTM, CDR2 ANQGSEA. V shed 6 bases and J shed 1 base, with 16 bases lying between them. CDR3 in amino acids: CSVGGASNSYEQYF. The DNA of the CDR3 is TGCAGCGTGGGGGGGGCCTCGAATTCCTACGAGCAGTACTTC.

The rearrangement joins TRBV27 to TRBJ2-1; 10 bases are a match to TRBD2. This CDR3 spans 21 amino acids. Germline assignment: CDR1 MNHEY and CDR2 SMNVEV (reference sequence). The V and J ends lost 5 bases and 0 bases, in that order; junction bases with no gene match: 19. Here the CDR3 reads CASSPRWVSGRAGSSYNEQFF. The CDR3, as DNA: TGTGCCAGCAGTCCCCGGTGGGTCAGCGGGAGGGCCGGGAGCTCCTACAATGAGCAGTTCTTC.

V and J are TRBV18 and TRBJ2-4, with D unclear. The CDR3 loop spans 15 amino acids. Deletions cut 2 bases from V and 0 bases from J, with 8 bases between. The germline CDR1 and CDR2 sequences are KGHSH and LQKENI. The CDR3 DNA follows: TGTGCCAGCTCACCAATTGCAGTAGCCAAAAACATTCAGTACTTC. Amino acids: CASSPIAVAKNIQYF.

V usage is TRBV7-2 and J usage is TRBJ1-5; possibly TRBD1 for D (5 bases). V lost 5 bases, J lost 3 bases, and 14 bases lay in between. Germline CDR1 and CDR2: SGHTA and FQGNSA. CDR3 length: 15 residues. CDR3 protein: CASSPGTWNNQPQHF. The CDR3 DNA reads TGTGCCAGCAGCCCCGGGACCTGGAACAATCAGCCCCAGCATTTT.

The chain recombines TRBV7-9 with TRBJ2-2; no clear D gene. Germline assignment: CDR1 SEHNR and CDR2 FQNEAQ (reference sequence). With 5 bases removed from V and 1 base from J, the gap between germline ends came to 11 bases. CDR3 length equals 15 residues. CDR3 protein: CASSPLDGNTGELFF. Written as DNA, the CDR3 is TGTGCCAGCAGCCCGTTGGACGGGAACACCGGGGAGCTGTTTTTT.

This chain uses TRBV5-1 with TRBJ2-3; D not certain. Germline CDR1 reads SGHRS; CDR2 reads YFSETQ. Trimming stripped 1 base from V and 0 bases from J, with 6 bases between. The CDR3 is 14 amino acids. As DNA, the CDR3 is TGCGCCAGCAGCTTGAAACCTAGCACAGATACGCAGTATTTT. Amino acids: CASSLKPSTDTQYF.

This clone is medium-sized. V gene TRBV21-1 combines with J gene TRBJ1-2; the table's D call of TRBD1 was not tested on the DNA. TRBV21-1 is termed a pseudogene. CDR3 length equals 12 residues. This CDR3 reads CASSKGQGGYTF. The CDR3 DNA sequence: TGTGCCAGCAGCAAAGGACAGGGTGGCTACACCTTC.

This chain joins TRBV5-1 and TRBJ2-1, with 11 bases lining up with TRBD2. J lost 1 base, V lost 3 bases, and 6 bases had no gene match. The CDR3 totals 17 residues. Looked up from germline, CDR1 is SGHRS and CDR2 is YFSETQ. This CDR3 reads CASSWLSGRESYNEQFF. The CDR3 DNA follows: TGCGCCAGCAGCTGGCTTAGCGGGAGGGAATCCTACAATGAGCAGTTCTTC.

This clone has more than one count but fewer than ten. J is TRBJ2-1 and V is TRBV18; 10 nucleotides match TRBD2. The CDR3 loop spans 15 amino acids. With V trimmed by 3 bases and J by 9 bases, 8 bases remained unmatched. Germline V gives CDR1 KGHSH, CDR2 LQKENI. CDR3 DNA: TGTGCCAGCTCACCGGCGGGACTAGCGATGGGTGAGCAGTTCTTC. Its translation is CASSPAGLAMGEQFF. The full variable domain, its missing parts supplied by reference TRBV18 and TRBJ2-1, is NAGVMQNPRHLVRRRGQEARLRCSPMKGHSHVYWYRQLPEEGLKFMVYLQKENIIDESGMPKERFSAEFPKEGPSILRIQQVVRGDSAAYFCASSPAGLAMGEQFFGPGTRLTVL.

The V and J genes are TRBV7-8 and TRBJ2-3; weak D call: TRBD2 (6 bases). The V end was cut by 4 bases, the J end by 6 bases, with 23 bases between. The CDR3 has 17 residues. Germline CDR1 reads SGHVS; CDR2 reads FQNEAQ. The CDR3 protein is CASSSTLAKPAPDTQYF. Written as DNA, the CDR3 is TGTGCCAGCAGCTCGACACTAGCAAAGCCAGCCCCCGATACGCAGTATTTT.

V is TRBV6-5 and J is TRBJ1-6; D gene ambiguous. The CDR3 runs to 15 residues. V was pared by 2 bases and J by 6 bases, with 11 bases between. Germline values: CDR1 MNHEY, CDR2 SVGAGI. The CDR3 is CASSYRRDFNSPLHF. The CDR3 DNA reads as TGTGCCAGCAGTTACAGAAGGGATTTTAATTCACCCCTCCACTTT.

The gene calls are TRBV5-1 and TRBJ2-1; possibly TRBD1 for D (5 bases). The CDR3 extends over 13 amino acids. V was trimmed by 1 base and J by 6 bases, leaving 8 bases between them. Germline-derived CDR1 and CDR2 are SGHRS and YFSETQ. CDR3 sequence reads: CASSLSRVNEQFF. CDR3 bases: TGCGCCAGCAGCTTGTCCAGGGTCAATGAGCAGTTCTTC.

The chain uses TRBV10-1 and TRBJ2-7; 9 bases map to TRBD1. Germline values: CDR1 WNHNN, CDR2 SYGVQD (reference sequence). Trimming removed 4 bases from V and 1 base from J; junction bases left unmatched: 5. This CDR3 comprises 15 residues. CDR3 region: CASSGPGTGSYEQYF. The CDR3 DNA sequence: TGCGCCAGCAGTGGACCCGGGACAGGGTCCTACGAGCAGTACTTC.

This rearrangement joins TRBV11-2 to TRBJ2-7, with D possibly being TRBD1 or TRBD2 (5 bases each). The CDR3 is 14 amino acids. Between the trimmed V and J ends, which lost 4 bases and 5 bases, there was a span of 15 bases. CDR1 SGHAT and CDR2 FQNNGV come from the germline V gene. CDR3 residues: CASSYRRSSDEQYF. In DNA, the CDR3 is TGTGCCAGCAGCTACAGGAGGTCCTCGGACGAGCAGTACTTC.